The sequence of this T cell receptor (beta chain) was determined in a study of blood T cell repertoires in COVID-19. Across the study: Researchers got acute and convalescent COVID-19 samples from the United States, Italy and Spain.

In the original analysis: The authors estimated nucleated cell counts from reference gene primer amplification. Data came from immunoSEQ multiplex PCR; TCRdb stores just in-frame clones and leaves some out. V and J calls and clone size are as listed in that table; D and trimming were resolved from the DNA. Among approximately 300,000 clones listed, more than 85% were seen once. The germline V gene has CDR1 LNHDA and CDR2 SQIVND (reference sequence). The CDR3 covers 13 residues. V was cut by 2 bases and J by 1 base, with 6 bases left in between. This TCR was sampled from a woman younger than 45 who had recovered from COVID-19. The chain carries TRBV19 and TRBJ2-7; no definite D call. Sample: PBMCs or T cells enriched from blood (not recorded which). The CDR3 DNA reads TGTGCCAGTAGTATATCCGGTTCCTACGAGCAGTACTTC. Residues: CASSISGSYEQYF.